What follows are 23 T cell receptor beta chains derived from one specimen sequenced in a study of Graves' ophthalmopathy and Graves' hyperthyroidism. RNA transcripts served as template for amplifying TCR beta CDR3 sequences. The first round was an RT-PCR with HTBI primers, and the second round was a multiplex PCR. TCRdb re-analysed the multiplex PCR reads in MiXCR, keeping a single row per CDR3 protein. Of more than 1,000,000 distinct CDR3 sequences in the sample, around a third were seen once. Sequences were obtained from peripheral blood or thyroid tissue (not recorded which). Receptors originate from an adult man with Graves' hyperthyroidism.

The rearrangement uses TRBV4-1 and TRBJ1-4; tentative D call: TRBD1 (5 bases). V was cut by 6 bases and J by 7 bases, with 18 bases left in between. The CDR3 sequence is 15 residues long. Germline V gene sequence: CDR1 MGHRA, CDR2 YSYEKL. CDR3 nucleotides: TGCGCCAGCAGATATACCGGGACCGACTCTGAAAAACTGTTTTTT. It encodes CASRYTGTDSEKLFF.

V usage is TRBV7-8 and J usage is TRBJ2-5, with a possible D match to TRBD2 (6 bases). Germline CDR1 SGHVS, CDR2 FQNEAQ. V lost 2 bases to trimming and J lost 0 bases, with 10 bases between them. The CDR3 length is 15 residues. CDR3 nucleotides: TGTGCCAGCAGCTTAAGGCGGGACTACCAAGAGACCCAGTACTTC. Protein: CASSLRRDYQETQYF.

This clonotype showed up just a few times. The V call is TRBV2, the J call TRBJ2-5; tentatively, D is TRBD1 (6 bases). V was shortened by 2 bases and J by 2 bases, with 24 bases between the two germline ends. From germline, CDR1 is SNHLY and CDR2 FYNNEI. CDR3 length: 19 amino acids. Here the CDR3 reads CASSEWAGVSVLSQETQYF. Written as DNA, the CDR3 is TGTGCCAGCAGTGAATGGGCAGGGGTCTCGGTCCTTAGTCAAGAGACCCAGTACTTC.

This clonotype has a count of ten or more. The CDR3 protein is CASSLREGPQETQYF. CDR3 DNA sequence: TGTGCCAGCAGTTTGCGAGAAGGTCCACAGGAGACCCAGTACTTC. The chain carries TRBV12-3 or TRBV12-4 and TRBJ2-5; D ambiguous. Trimming shortened V by 3 bases and J by 5 bases, and 16 bases separated the two germline ends. The CDR3 loop spans 15 amino acids.

This clonotype came up a few times. V gene TRBV19 combines with J gene TRBJ2-7, with 11 bases matching TRBD2. The CDR3 loop spans 15 amino acids. Germline V lookup: CDR1 LNHDA, CDR2 SQIVND (reference sequence). The V and J ends lost 5 bases and 3 bases, in that order; junction bases with no gene match: 6. The CDR3 sequence is CASSLTSGKIYEQYF. The DNA of the CDR3 is TGTGCCAGTAGTCTGACTAGCGGGAAAATCTACGAGCAGTACTTC.

The table lists this clonotype with many counts. CDR3 sequence: CAIARQETQYF. In DNA form, the CDR3 reads TGTGCCATCGCACGCCAAGAGACCCAGTACTTC. The V gene is TRBV6-2 or TRBV6-3, the J gene TRBJ2-5; no reliable D call. Per germline, CDR1 MNHEY and CDR2 SVGEGT. The V and J ends lost 10 bases and 1 base respectively, with 7 bases between them. This CDR3 has 11 amino acids.

This sequence joins TRBV30 and TRBJ1-5, with unresolved D. Trimming left V 2 bases short and J 5 bases short, with 10 bases between. The CDR3 sequence is 13 residues long. Germline V gene lookup returns CDR1 GTSNPN and CDR2 SVGIG (reference sequence). The CDR3: CAWSLAHDQPQHF. CDR3 nucleotides: TGTGCCTGGAGTTTAGCGCACGATCAGCCCCAGCATTTT.

As regards this clonotype: It may be a read error: a sequence one base away is much more abundant. This CDR3 fails to terminate in the conserved phenylalanine or tryptophan, so it likely reflects a read error. This rearrangement joins TRBV11-1 to TRBJ2-7, with D tentatively TRBD1 (5 bases). Trimming left V 6 bases short and J 5 bases short, with 14 bases between. CDR1 and CDR2 (germline): SGHAT, FQDESV (reference sequence). This CDR3 spans 13 amino acids. DNA for the CDR3: TGTGCCAGCAGACCTGGACACCTTCACGAGCAGTACCTC. Translation gives CASRPGHLHEQYL.

The CDR3 sequence: CSVETGGSSTEAFF. The CDR3 region has the DNA TGCAGCGTTGAGACAGGGGGCTCGTCCACTGAAGCTTTCTTT. The chain recombines TRBV29-1 with TRBJ1-1; 10 bases align to TRBD1. CDR1 and CDR2 (germline): SQVTM, ANQGSEA. V gave up 3 bases and J gave up 4 bases; unmatched junction bases: 5. CDR3 length: 14 residues.

The rearrangement links TRBV9 to TRBJ1-2; TRBD1 might be the D (6 bases). This CDR3 contains 16 residues. Germline V gene lookup returns CDR1 SGDLS and CDR2 YYNGEE. The germline V and J ends were trimmed by 4 bases and 3 bases, with 19 bases remaining between them. This CDR3 is CASSQLAYREDYGYTF. The CDR3 DNA reads as TGTGCCAGCAGCCAACTAGCGTACAGGGAGGACTATGGCTACACCTTC.

In its sample, this clonotype was seen a few times. This chain uses TRBV7-2 with TRBJ2-3; tentatively, D is TRBD1 or TRBD2 (5 bases each). The CDR3 extends over 13 amino acids. Germline assignment: CDR1 SGHTA and CDR2 FQGNSA. V was cut by 1 base and J by 7 bases, with 9 bases left in between. The CDR3 nucleotides are TGTGCCAGCAGCTTAGGGGACGGATATACGCAGTATTTT. Amino acids: CASSLGDGYTQYF.

This rearrangement joins TRBV7-9 to TRBJ2-5; 8 bases agree with TRBD2. The germline V gene has CDR1 SEHNR and CDR2 FQNEAQ (reference sequence). With 6 bases clipped from V and 2 bases from J, the junction kept 8 bases outside the gene matches. There are 15 residues in the CDR3. The CDR3 region is CASRRGLAAQETQYF. DNA of the CDR3: TGTGCCAGCAGACGCGGACTAGCTGCACAAGAGACCCAGTACTTC. The entire variable domain, with the rest obtained from reference TRBV7-9 and TRBJ2-5, is as follows: DTGVSQNPRHKITKRGQNVTFRCDPISEHNRLYWYRQTLGQGPEFLTYFQNEAQLEKSRLLSDRFSAERPKGSFSTLEIQRTEQGDSAMYLCASRRGLAAQETQYFGPGTRLLVL.

This chain connects TRBV25-1 to TRBJ1-2; 9 bases are a match to TRBD1. Germline CDR1 MGHDK, CDR2 SYGVNS. With 3 bases clipped from V and 3 bases from J, the junction kept 8 bases outside the gene matches. This CDR3 has 16 residues. As DNA, the CDR3 is TGTGCCAGCAGTGACCCCGCGGACAGGGGCGACTATGGCTACACCTTC. Its protein product is CASSDPADRGDYGYTF.

This clonotype came up many times. This chain's CDR3 is CASSVGEDYSYEQYF. The CDR3 DNA is TGTGCCAGCAGCGTAGGAGAGGATTACAGCTACGAGCAGTACTTC. J is TRBJ2-7 and V is TRBV9, with unresolved D. The CDR3 spans 15 residues. CDR1 is SGDLS and CDR2 is YYNGEE in the germline V gene. Between the trimmed V and J ends, which lost 0 bases and 3 bases, there was a span of 13 bases.

J is TRBJ1-2 and V is TRBV29-1; D might be TRBD1 (5 bases). The germline gives CDR1 SQVTM, CDR2 ANQGSEA. The CDR3 loop spans 12 amino acids. V lost 6 bases and J 6 bases, leaving 14 bases between the germline ends. The CDR3 spells CSVAGTRNGYTF. Written as DNA, the CDR3 is TGCAGCGTCGCCGGGACTAGAAATGGCTACACCTTC.

The V call is TRBV4-2, the J call TRBJ1-4; possibly TRBD1 for D (5 bases). The length of the CDR3 is 13 residues. The ends were cut back, 4 bases at V and 8 bases at J, with 11 bases in the middle. CDR1 and CDR2 from the germline V gene are LGHNA and YNFKEQ. CDR3 DNA sequence: TGTGCCAGCAGCCCGACAGAAGGCGAAAAACTGTTTTTT. Translating it yields CASSPTEGEKLFF.

This clonotype was counted once. The chain links TRBV7-8 to TRBJ2-5; D gene unclear. The CDR3 has 13 residues. The germline gives CDR1 SGHVS, CDR2 FQNEAQ. V was cut by 10 bases and J by 2 bases, with 14 bases left in between. CDR3 DNA: TGTGCCACCGTGCTGGCAGCTCAAGAGACCCAGTACTTC. Protein sequence: CATVLAAQETQYF.

The sample holds many counts of this clonotype. This chain uses TRBV2 with TRBJ1-5, with D hard to call. Germline assignment: CDR1 SNHLY and CDR2 FYNNEI. V lost 6 bases and J 4 bases, leaving 7 bases between the germline ends. The CDR3 consists of 12 residues. CDR3 nucleotide sequence: TGTGCCAGCAGGACAAATAATCAGCCCCAGCATTTT. This sequence encodes CASRTNNQPQHF.

In its sample, this clonotype was seen many times. The gene calls are TRBV6-5 and TRBJ1-3; tentatively, D is TRBD1 (6 bases). CDR3 size: 14 residues. Trimming removed 8 bases from V and 0 bases from J, with 11 bases in between. The germline CDR1 and CDR2 sequences are MNHEY and SVGAGI. CDR3 residues: CASATGSSGNTIYF. CDR3 nucleotides: TGTGCCAGCGCCACAGGGTCCTCTGGAAACACCATATATTTT.

In its sample, this clonotype was seen a few times. The chain employs TRBV12-3 or TRBV12-4 and TRBJ1-3; 7 bases are a match to TRBD1. The CDR3 loop spans 18 amino acids. V gave up 5 bases and J gave up 4 bases; unmatched junction bases: 17. CDR3 protein: CASSRPGPGQHRGNTIYF. The DNA of the CDR3 is TGTGCCAGCAGTCGCCCCGGACCGGGACAGCATCGAGGAAACACCATATATTTT.

This clonotype was picked up one time. This chain uses TRBV24-1 with TRBJ1-2, with 7 bases matching TRBD1. The CDR3 covers 14 residues. Trimming took 4 bases from V and 8 from J; bases not matched to a gene: 9. Germline CDR1 and CDR2: KGHDR and SFDVKD. The DNA for the CDR3 is TGTGCCACCAGTGACACAGGGGCCTTGAGAGGCTACACCTTC. This gives the protein CATSDTGALRGYTF.

This chain links TRBV7-8 with TRBJ2-7; 10 bases line up with TRBD1. Germline lookup yields CDR1 SGHVS and CDR2 FQNEAQ. The junction had 4 bases not matched to a gene; V was cut back by 5 bases and J by 6 bases. The CDR3 sequence is 13 residues long. DNA of the CDR3: TGTGCCAGCAGCACGGACAGGGGGGGCGAGCAGTACTTC. Translated, it gives CASSTDRGGEQYF.

This clonotype showed up just a few times. CDR3 bases: TGTGCCAGCAGTTCCACTCCGGGACAGGGGTCAAACACCGGGGAGCTGTTTTTT. Translating it yields CASSSTPGQGSNTGELFF. V usage is TRBV12-3 or TRBV12-4 and J usage is TRBJ2-2, with 10 nucleotides matching TRBD1. V lost 4 bases and J lost 2; bases outside the gene matches: 10. The CDR3 is 18 residues long.